This T cell receptor beta chain was captured by sequencing in a study of shared clonotypes between healthy human individuals. Germline CDR1 MNHEY, CDR2 SMNVEV (reference sequence). Germline trimming cut 5 bases from V and 4 bases from J; bases unmatched to any gene: 18. The CDR3 loop spans 18 amino acids. TCRdb's copy holds only in-frame clones and misses some; the assay was immunoSEQ multiplex PCR. The sample has just over 2,000,000 clones, about 94% seen once; the top ten hold roughly 1%. CD45RO negativity and positive selection for CCR7 defined naive CD8 cells, a population that excluded terminally differentiated effector memory CD45RA+ cells.

This receptor was taken from a man between 18 and 35 years old in good health. The specimen was naive CD8+ T cells sorted from blood. J is TRBJ2-3 and V is TRBV27; 7 nucleotides line up with TRBD2. DNA of the CDR3: TGTGCCAGCAGTCCCCTCTCGGTTCAGCGGGGTTGGTCAGATACGCAGTATTTT. Encoded protein: CASSPLSVQRGWSDTQYF.